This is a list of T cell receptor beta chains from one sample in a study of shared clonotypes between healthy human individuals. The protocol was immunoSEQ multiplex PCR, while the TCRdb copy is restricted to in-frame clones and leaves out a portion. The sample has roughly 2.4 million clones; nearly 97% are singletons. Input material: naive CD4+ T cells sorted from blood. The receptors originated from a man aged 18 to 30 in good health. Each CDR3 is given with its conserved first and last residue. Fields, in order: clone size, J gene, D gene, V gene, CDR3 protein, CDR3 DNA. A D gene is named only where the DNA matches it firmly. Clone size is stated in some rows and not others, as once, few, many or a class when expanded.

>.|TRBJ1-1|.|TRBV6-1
CASSYLRGDTEAFF
TGTGCCAGCAGTTATCTCCGGGGGGACACTGAAGCTTTCTTT
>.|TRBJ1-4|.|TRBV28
CASSLLGREKLFF
TGTGCCAGCAGTTTATTAGGGAGAGAAAAACTGTTTTTT
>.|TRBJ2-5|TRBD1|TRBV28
CASSTGSARGETQYF
TGTGCCAGCAGCACCGGTTCAGCCAGGGGGGAGACCCAGTACTTC
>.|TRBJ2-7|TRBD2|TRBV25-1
CASSERGDYYEQYF
TGTGCCAGCAGTGAACGGGGGGACTACTACGAGCAGTACTTC
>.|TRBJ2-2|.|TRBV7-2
CASSLAGLGELFF
TGTGCCAGCAGCTTAGCGGGGCTTGGGGAGCTGTTTTTT
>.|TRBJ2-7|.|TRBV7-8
CASSSTGSGYEQYF
TGTGCCAGCAGCTCTACAGGGAGCGGGTACGAGCAGTACTTC
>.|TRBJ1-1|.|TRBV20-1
CSVGANTEAFF
TGCAGTGTCGGGGCTAACACTGAAGCTTTCTTT
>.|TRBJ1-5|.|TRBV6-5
CASSYGGSNQPQHF
TGTGCCAGCAGTTACGGGGGTAGCAATCAGCCCCAGCATTTT
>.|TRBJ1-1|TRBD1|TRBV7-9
CASSFGSDRGDAFF
TGTGCCAGCAGCTTTGGGTCGGACAGGGGCGACGCTTTCTTT
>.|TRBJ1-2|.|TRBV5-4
CASSFSGDGYTF
TGTGCCAGCAGCTTTTCAGGGGATGGCTACACCTTC
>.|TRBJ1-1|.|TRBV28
CASSHFGRAFF
TGTGCCAGCAGCCATTTCGGACGGGCTTTCTTT
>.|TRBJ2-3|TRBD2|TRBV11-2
CASSTGPASGRGDTQYF
TGTGCCAGCAGCACCGGGCCGGCTAGCGGGCGGGGGGATACGCAGTATTTT
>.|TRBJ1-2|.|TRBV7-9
CASSLAGYGYTF
TGTGCCAGCAGCTTAGCCGGCTATGGCTACACCTTC
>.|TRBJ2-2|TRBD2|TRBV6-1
CASSAPAGGVTGELFF
TGTGCCAGCAGTGCACCAGCGGGAGGGGTCACCGGGGAGCTGTTTTTT
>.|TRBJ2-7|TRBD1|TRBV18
CASSPPRQGNSYEQYF
TGTGCCAGCTCACCACCGAGACAGGGTAACTCCTACGAGCAGTACTTC
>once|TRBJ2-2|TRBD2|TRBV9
CASSVGTSGSTGELFF
TGTGCCAGCAGCGTAGGTACTAGCGGGAGTACCGGGGAGCTGTTTTTT
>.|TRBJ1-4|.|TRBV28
CASSFGDREKLFF
TGTGCCAGCAGTTTTGGGGATAGAGAAAAACTGTTTTTT
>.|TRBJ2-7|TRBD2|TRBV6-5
CASSYSGLASDEQYF
TGTGCCAGCAGTTACTCGGGACTAGCTAGCGACGAGCAGTACTTC
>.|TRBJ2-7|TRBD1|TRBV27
CASSLWGQGDRQYF
TGTGCCAGCAGTTTATGGGGACAGGGGGATCGGCAGTACTTC
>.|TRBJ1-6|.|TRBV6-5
CASSYGGANNSPLHF
TGTGCCAGCAGTTACGGAGGGGCTAATAATTCACCCCTCCACTTT
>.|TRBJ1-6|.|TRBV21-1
CASSKVRVSRIDSPLHF
TGTGCCAGCAGCAAAGTAAGGGTAAGCAGGATTGATTCACCCCTCCACTTT
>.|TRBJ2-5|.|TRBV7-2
CASSSYATRETQYF
TGTGCCAGCAGCTCTTACGCCACCAGGGAGACCCAGTACTTC
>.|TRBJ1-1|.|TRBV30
CACAPNTEAFF
TGTGCCTGCGCACCGAACACTGAAGCTTTCTTT
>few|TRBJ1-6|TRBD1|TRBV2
CAGQGDNSPLHF
TGTGCCGGACAGGGGGATAATTCACCCCTCCACTTT
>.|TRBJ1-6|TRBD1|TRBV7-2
CASSSYRQGRNSPLHF
TGTGCCAGCAGCTCCTACCGACAGGGTAGGAATTCACCCCTCCACTTT
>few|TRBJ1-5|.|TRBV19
CASSTRTVNQPQHF
TGTGCCAGTAGTACGCGGACAGTTAATCAGCCCCAGCATTTT
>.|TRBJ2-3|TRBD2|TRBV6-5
CASSPGLAFADTQYF
TGTGCCAGCAGTCCCGGACTAGCATTTGCAGATACGCAGTATTTT
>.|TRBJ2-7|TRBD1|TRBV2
CASSNTGTVPSEQYF
TGTGCCAGCAGTAATACCGGGACAGTTCCGTCCGAGCAGTACTTC
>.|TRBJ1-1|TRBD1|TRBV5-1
CASSPRGLGTEAFF
TGCGCCAGCAGCCCCAGGGGGCTCGGCACTGAAGCTTTCTTT
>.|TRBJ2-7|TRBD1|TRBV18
CASSPTTGGAEQYF
TGTGCCAGCTCACCCACGACAGGGGGCGCCGAGCAGTACTTC
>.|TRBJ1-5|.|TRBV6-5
CASSQTPNQPQHF
TGTGCCAGCAGTCAGACCCCGAATCAGCCCCAGCATTTT
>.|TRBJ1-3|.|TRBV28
CASRDRGNTIYF
TGTGCCAGCAGAGACAGGGGAAACACCATATATTTT
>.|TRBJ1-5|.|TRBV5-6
CASSLGQPRWANQPQHF
TGTGCCAGCAGCTTGGGTCAGCCGCGCTGGGCCAATCAGCCCCAGCATTTT
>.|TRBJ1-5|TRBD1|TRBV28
CASSQGQGLGANQPQHF
TGTGCCAGCAGTCAGGGACAGGGGTTAGGGGCCAATCAGCCCCAGCATTTT
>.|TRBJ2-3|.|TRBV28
CASTRPGEDTQYF
TGTGCCAGCACCCGCCCAGGGGAGGATACGCAGTATTTT
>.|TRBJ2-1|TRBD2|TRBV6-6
CASSLADSSYNEQFF
TGTGCCAGCAGCCTAGCGGATAGCTCCTACAATGAGCAGTTCTTC
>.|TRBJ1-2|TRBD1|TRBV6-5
CASSRFDRGHGYTF
TGTGCCAGCAGTCGCTTCGACAGGGGGCATGGCTACACCTTC
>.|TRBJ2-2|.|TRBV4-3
CASSQGGLVTGELFF
TGCGCCAGCAGCCAAGGGGGTCTAGTAACCGGGGAGCTGTTTTTT
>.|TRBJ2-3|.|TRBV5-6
CASSLPLGPITDTQYF
TGTGCCAGCAGCTTGCCCCTGGGCCCGATCACAGATACGCAGTATTTT
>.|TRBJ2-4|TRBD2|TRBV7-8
CASSPLAGLSKNIQYF
TGTGCCAGCAGCCCCCTAGCGGGATTGTCCAAAAACATTCAGTACTTC
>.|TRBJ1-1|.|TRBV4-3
CASSHTSPGTEAFF
TGCGCCAGCAGCCACACCTCTCCGGGGACTGAAGCTTTCTTT
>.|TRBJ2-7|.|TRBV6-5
CASKNGGSSYEQYF
TGTGCCAGCAAGAACGGGGGCAGCTCCTACGAGCAGTACTTC